This T cell receptor (beta chain) is from a study of tumor and adjacent non-tumor tissue in lung cancer. Across the whole study: There were 12 adenocarcinoma, a couple of squamous cell carcinoma and 1 small cell lung cancer cases.

The library came from three nested PCR rounds adapted from ARM-PCR protocols. A single record per CDR3 protein comes from TCRdb applying MiXCR to the multiplex PCR reads. The table includes over 80,000 distinct CDR3 sequences, about 77% detected once. This sample's RNA came from whole unsorted tissue. More than 3 cm separated this lung sample from the edge of the tumor. The germline V gene has CDR1 MNHEY and CDR2 SVGAGI. The CDR3 has 15 residues. To note about this clonotype: Its antigen is undetermined. A read error may account for a junction end that differs from germline.

Study-level findings and limits: Tumor TCR diversity, when higher, was linked to shorter survival.

The V and J genes are TRBV6-5 and TRBJ1-4; D uncertain. Sequencing used distant non-tumor lung tissue. The sequence came from a woman aged 45 to 65 with non-small cell lung cancer. The CDR3 here is CASIYSGGGGEKLFF. CDR3 DNA sequence: TGTGCCAGCATTTACTCGGGCGGTGGTGGAGAAAAACTGTTTTTT.